This entry lists 10 T cell receptor beta chains sequenced from one sample in a study of early T cells in non-severe SARS-CoV-2 infection. TCRdb reprocessed the 5' RACE reads via MiXCR and lists one record per CDR3 protein. Of tens of thousands of distinct CDR3 sequences listed, about a tenth are singletons. Source: whole blood, taken at baseline. Every receptor here comes from an adult who was a healthcare worker with PCR-confirmed SARS-CoV-2 infection or an uninfected control (not recorded which).

This clonotype was detected many times. The rearrangement uses TRBV5-1 and TRBJ2-7; D remains ambiguous. Trimming removed 0 bases from V and 1 base from J, with 11 bases in between. CDR1 and CDR2 from the germline V gene are SGHRS and YFSETQ. This CDR3 spans 15 amino acids. Here the CDR3 DNA reads TGCGCCAGCAGCTTGGCTCCCCAGGCTTCCTACGAGCAGTACTTC. This gives the protein CASSLAPQASYEQYF.

The table lists this clonotype with a few counts. The chain is built from TRBV2 and TRBJ1-5, with unresolved D. The germline CDR1 and CDR2 sequences are SNHLY and FYNNEI. The CDR3 is made up of 13 amino acids. V dropped 8 bases and J dropped 3 bases, with 11 bases sitting between them. CDR3 loop: CASRARFNQPQHF. The CDR3 region has the DNA TGTGCCAGCCGAGCCAGATTCAATCAGCCCCAGCATTTT.

This clonotype occurred a few times. J is TRBJ2-1 and V is TRBV5-5; 7 bases are a match to TRBD2. CDR1 SGHKS and CDR2 YYEKEE come from the germline V gene (reference sequence). The CDR3 totals 15 residues. Trimming at V came to 2 bases and at J to 4 bases, leaving 6 bases not matched to a gene. The CDR3: CASSFLAASYNEQFF. The CDR3 nucleotides read TGTGCCAGCAGCTTTCTAGCGGCCTCTTACAATGAGCAGTTCTTC. The full variable domain, completed using reference TRBV5-5 and TRBJ2-1, is DAGVTQSPTHLIKTRGQQVTLRCSPISGHKSVSWYQQVLGQGPQFIFQYYEKEERGRGNFPDRFSARQFPNYSSELNVNALLLGDSALYLCASSFLAASYNEQFFGPGTRLTVL.

The chain couples TRBV6-5 to TRBJ1-1, with TRBD1 as a possible D gene (5 bases). Looked up from germline, CDR1 is MNHEY and CDR2 is SVGAGI. The CDR3 sequence is 13 residues long. Trimming took 4 bases from V and 7 from J, leaving 13 bases between them. DNA for the CDR3: TGTGCCAGCAGTTTCGGGGCGGGACGTGAAGCTTTCTTT. It encodes CASSFGAGREAFF.

This clonotype is deemed medium-sized. The rearrangement links TRBV20-1 to TRBJ2-7; D is possibly TRBD1 or TRBD2 (6 bases each). V was pared by 6 bases and J by 2 bases, with 14 bases between. CDR3 length: 13 amino acids. The germline CDR1 and CDR2 sequences are DFQATT and SNEGSKA (reference sequence). Written as DNA, the CDR3 is TGCAGTGCCAATGCGGGACAAACCTACGAGCAGTACTTC. It is translated as CSANAGQTYEQYF.

The rearrangement uses TRBV6-1 and TRBJ2-7; 10 bases are a match to TRBD1. The CDR3 runs 14 residues. V lost 5 bases, J lost 1 base, and 2 bases stayed unmatched. Germline V gene data show CDR1 as MNHNS and CDR2 as SASEGT. CDR3 sequence reads: CASSTGQGSYEQYF. CDR3 sequence (DNA): TGTGCCAGCAGTACGGGACAGGGGTCCTACGAGCAGTACTTC.

This clonotype was picked up a small number of times. The V call is TRBV5-4, the J call TRBJ1-2; 11 bases line up with TRBD1. Per germline, CDR1 SGHNT and CDR2 YYREEE (reference sequence). Trimming removed 0 bases from V and 7 bases from J; junction bases left unmatched: 5. The CDR3 spans 15 residues. The CDR3 region has the DNA TGTGCCAGCAGCTTGGGGGGACAGGGGGTCGCTGGCTACACCTTC. It translates to CASSLGGQGVAGYTF. Together with reference TRBV5-4 and TRBJ1-2, the CDR3 gives the full variable domain: ETGVTQSPTHLIKTRGQQVTLRCSSQSGHNTVSWYQQALGQGPQFIFQYYREEENGRGNFPPRFSGLQFPNYSSELNVNALELDDSALYLCASSLGGQGVAGYTFGSGTRLTVV.

This clonotype was found a few times. This chain uses TRBV5-1 with TRBJ1-2, with D perhaps TRBD1 (5 bases). The CDR3 sequence is 15 residues long. Germline CDR1 is SGHRS and CDR2 is YFSETQ. Between the trimmed V and J ends, which lost 6 bases and 6 bases, there was a span of 21 bases. The CDR3 is CASTLGGAGKDGYTF. The CDR3 DNA follows: TGCGCCAGCACCCTTGGAGGGGCAGGGAAGGATGGCTACACCTTC.

The table lists this clonotype with a few counts. V and J are TRBV5-1 and TRBJ2-7; unclear D gene. The CDR3 has 14 amino acids. Trimming cost V 6 bases and J 0 bases, with 13 bases left between them. Germline-derived CDR1 and CDR2 are SGHRS and YFSETQ. In nucleotides, the CDR3 is TGCGCCAGCACTTTGAGTGGCGGCTCCTACGAGCAGTACTTC. Translation gives CASTLSGGSYEQYF.

V and J are TRBV4-3 and TRBJ2-5; D remains ambiguous. V shed 1 base and J shed 4 bases, with 10 bases lying between them. The CDR3 is 14 amino acids. CDR1 is LGHNA, CDR2 YSLEER, per germline. The CDR3 region is CASSQVGQRETQYF. CDR3 bases: TGCGCCAGCAGCCAAGTGGGCCAGCGAGAGACCCAGTACTTC.